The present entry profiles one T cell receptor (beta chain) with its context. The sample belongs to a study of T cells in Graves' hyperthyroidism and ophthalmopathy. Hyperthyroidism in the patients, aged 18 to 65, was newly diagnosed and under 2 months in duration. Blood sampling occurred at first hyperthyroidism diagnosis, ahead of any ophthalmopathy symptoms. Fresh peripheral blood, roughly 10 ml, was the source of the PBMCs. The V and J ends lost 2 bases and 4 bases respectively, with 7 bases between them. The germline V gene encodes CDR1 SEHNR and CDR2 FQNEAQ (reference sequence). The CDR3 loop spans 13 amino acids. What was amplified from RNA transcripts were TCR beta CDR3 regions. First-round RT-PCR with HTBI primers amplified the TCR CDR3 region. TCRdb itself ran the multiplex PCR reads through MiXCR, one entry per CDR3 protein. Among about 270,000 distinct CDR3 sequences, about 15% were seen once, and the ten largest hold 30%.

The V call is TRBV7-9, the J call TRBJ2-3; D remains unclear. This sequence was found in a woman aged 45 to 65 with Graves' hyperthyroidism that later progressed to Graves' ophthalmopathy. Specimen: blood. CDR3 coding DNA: TGTGCCAGCAGCTTACACGCGCCAGATACGCAGTATTTT. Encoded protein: CASSLHAPDTQYF.